Listed below are T cell receptor beta chains from one sample, sequenced in a study of naive and memory T cell subsets. TCRdb independently ran MiXCR on the UMI-ligation and nested PCR reads; one entry per CDR3 protein. The profile shows 130,000 to 150,000 distinct CDR3 sequences, roughly 20% of them singletons. Sequenced material: naive CD4+ T cells from blood. Source of these receptors: a human donor in good health. Both conserved end residues are part of each CDR3. The order of the fields is clone size, J gene, CDR3 length, D gene, V gene, CDR3 DNA, CDR3 protein. A D gene is named only where the DNA matches it firmly. Rows give clone size only sometimes, using once, few, many, or a class for an expanded clone.

few TRBJ2-7 15 - TRBV5-1 TGCGCCAGCAGCTTGCAACAGATGACAATCTACGAGCAGTACTTC CASSLQQMTIYEQYF
- TRBJ1-1 15 - TRBV6-5 TGTGCCAGCAGACGAACAACGAGAGAGAACACTGAAGCTTTCTTT CASRRTTRENTEAFF
- TRBJ1-5 12 - TRBV12-3/TRBV12-4 TGTGCGGCGATTACGGGCAATCAGCCCCAGCATTTT CAAITGNQPQHF
- TRBJ1-1 14 - TRBV19 TGTGCCAGTAGTATTGGCAGAAAGAACACTGAAGCTTTCTTT CASSIGRKNTEAFF
- TRBJ2-3 13 - TRBV20-1 TGCAGTGCTACCACCCAAGGAACAGATACGCAGTATTTT CSATTQGTDTQYF
- TRBJ2-1 18 - TRBV19 TGTGCCAGTAAATCCGGCCTAGCGGCAGGGGGACCGGAGAATGAGCAGTTCTTC CASKSGLAAGGPENEQFF
few TRBJ2-2 16 - TRBV28 TGTGCCAGCAGTTTTTTTCAGGGCAGAAACACCGGGGAGCTGTTTTTT CASSFFQGRNTGELFF
- TRBJ2-1 15 - TRBV24-1 TGTGCCACCAGCCAGGGGGGGAGCTCCTACAATGAGCAGTTCTTC CATSQGGSSYNEQFF
- TRBJ2-7 16 - TRBV4-2 TGTGCCAGCAGCCAAGGTGTTCTTAGGAAGACCCACGAGCAGTACTTC CASSQGVLRKTHEQYF
- TRBJ2-7 12 - TRBV5-1 TGCGCCAGCTCCGCGACCGCTCAGGAGCAGTACTTC CASSATAQEQYF
few TRBJ2-7 15 TRBD1 TRBV27 TGTGCCAGCATCTTCCAGACAGGGTGGCCCTACGAGCAGTACTTC CASIFQTGWPYEQYF
- TRBJ2-5 12 - TRBV6-5 TGTGCCAGCAGTAGGTGGGGAGAGACCCAGTACTTC CASSRWGETQYF
few TRBJ1-3 14 TRBD1 TRBV5-4 TGTGCCAGCAAGGGACAGAATACTGGAAACACCATATATTTT CASKGQNTGNTIYF
few TRBJ2-1 14 - TRBV2 TGTGCCAGCACCCGGACCCCGCTTTACAATGAGCAGTTCTTC CASTRTPLYNEQFF
- TRBJ2-5 18 TRBD2 TRBV7-2 TGTGCCAGCAGCTCCAAGGGGCTGAGCGGGAGGGCCCGAGAGACCCAGTACTTC CASSSKGLSGRARETQYF
few TRBJ2-7 12 TRBD1 TRBV27 TGTGCCAGCAGTGACACAGGGGTCGAGCAGTACTTC CASSDTGVEQYF
few TRBJ2-1 11 TRBD1 TRBV6-2/TRBV6-3 TGTGCCAGCACACAGGGGTATGAGCAGTTCTTC CASTQGYEQFF
few TRBJ2-3 15 TRBD2 TRBV27 TGTGCCAGCAGTCCGGCGGGAGAGCCCCCAGATACGCAGTATTTT CASSPAGEPPDTQYF
- TRBJ2-5 15 TRBD2 TRBV27 TGTGCCAGCAGTTTACGTGGTAGCGGGCGAGAGACCCAGTACTTC CASSLRGSGRETQYF
many TRBJ2-7 16 - TRBV11-2 TGTGCCAGCAGCTTACGACCCAGGCCCCCATCCTACGAGCAGTACTTC CASSLRPRPPSYEQYF
- TRBJ2-2 17 TRBD1 TRBV28 TGTGCCAGCAGTTTAATCTATCGGGGACAGGGAGCCGGGGAGCTGTTTTTT CASSLIYRGQGAGELFF
- TRBJ2-7 12 TRBD1 TRBV20-1 TGCAGTGCCTGGACAGGGGTCGGCGAGCAGTACTTC CSAWTGVGEQYF
- TRBJ1-5 14 TRBD1 TRBV2 TGTGCCAGCAGCCAGGGGGGGGGCGTGCAGCCCCAGCATTTT CASSQGGGVQPQHF
few TRBJ2-1 17 - TRBV6-6 TGTGCCAGCACGCCGGGCCGGGCTCCCGCTTCCTACAATGAGCAGTTCTTC CASTPGRAPASYNEQFF